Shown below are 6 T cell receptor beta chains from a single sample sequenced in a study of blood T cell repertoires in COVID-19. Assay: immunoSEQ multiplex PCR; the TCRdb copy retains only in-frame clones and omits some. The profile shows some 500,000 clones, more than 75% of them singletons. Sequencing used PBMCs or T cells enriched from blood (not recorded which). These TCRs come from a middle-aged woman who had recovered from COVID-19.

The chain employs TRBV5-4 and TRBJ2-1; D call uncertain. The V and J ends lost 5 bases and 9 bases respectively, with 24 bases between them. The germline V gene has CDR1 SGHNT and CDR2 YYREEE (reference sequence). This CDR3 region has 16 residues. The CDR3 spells CASSLPVAGRYPEQFF. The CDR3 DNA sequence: TGTGCCAGCAGTTTGCCCGTTGCTGGCAGGTACCCTGAGCAGTTCTTC.

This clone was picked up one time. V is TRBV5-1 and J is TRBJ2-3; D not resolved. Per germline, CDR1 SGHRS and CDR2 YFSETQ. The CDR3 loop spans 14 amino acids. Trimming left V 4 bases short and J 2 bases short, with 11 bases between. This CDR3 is CASSPTPNTDTQYF. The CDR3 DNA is TGCGCCAGCAGCCCGACACCTAACACAGATACGCAGTATTTT.

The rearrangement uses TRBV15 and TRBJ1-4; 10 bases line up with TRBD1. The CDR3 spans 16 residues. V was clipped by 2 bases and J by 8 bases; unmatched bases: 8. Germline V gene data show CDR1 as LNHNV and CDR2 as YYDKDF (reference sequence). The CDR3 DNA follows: TGTGCCACCAGCAGATTTGGGACAGGGGATAGCGAAAAACTGTTTTTT. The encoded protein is CATSRFGTGDSEKLFF.

CDR3 residues: CASSFRGGARSPLHF. The CDR3 DNA reads as TGTGCCAGCAGCTTCCGGGGAGGGGCGAGATCACCCCTCCACTTT. The chain links TRBV7-8 to TRBJ1-6; tentatively, D is TRBD1 (5 bases). This CDR3 is 15 amino acids long. The germline V gene encodes CDR1 SGHVS and CDR2 FQNEAQ. V lost 3 bases to trimming and J lost 10 bases, with 16 bases between them.

CDR3 loop: CASSAQGGEGNNEQFF. The CDR3 DNA sequence: TGTGCCAGCAGCGCCCAAGGGGGGGAGGGCAACAATGAGCAGTTCTTC. The V gene is TRBV9, the J gene TRBJ2-1; D possibly corresponds to TRBD2 (7 bases). This CDR3 spans 16 amino acids. Germline CDR1 SGDLS, CDR2 YYNGEE. The ends were cut back, 3 bases at V and 5 bases at J, with 18 bases in the middle.

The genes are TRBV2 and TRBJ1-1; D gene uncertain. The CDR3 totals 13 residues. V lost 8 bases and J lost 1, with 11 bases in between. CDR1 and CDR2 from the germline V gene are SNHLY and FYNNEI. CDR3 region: CASRLDQNTEAFF. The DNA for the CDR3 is TGTGCCAGCCGACTTGACCAGAACACTGAAGCTTTCTTT.